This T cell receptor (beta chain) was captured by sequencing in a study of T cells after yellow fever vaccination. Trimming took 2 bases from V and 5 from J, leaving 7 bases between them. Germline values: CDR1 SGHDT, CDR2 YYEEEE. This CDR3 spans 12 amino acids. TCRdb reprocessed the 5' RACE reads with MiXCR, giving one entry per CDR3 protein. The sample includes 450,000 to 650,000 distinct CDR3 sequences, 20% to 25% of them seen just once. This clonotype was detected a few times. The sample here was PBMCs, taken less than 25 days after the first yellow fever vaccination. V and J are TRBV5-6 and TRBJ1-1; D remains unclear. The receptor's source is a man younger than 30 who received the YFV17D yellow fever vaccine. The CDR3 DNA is TGTGCCAGCAGCTTATGGGAGACTGAAGCTTTCTTT. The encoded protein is CASSLWETEAFF. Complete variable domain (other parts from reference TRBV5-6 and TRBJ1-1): DAGVTQSPTHLIKTRGQQVTLRCSPKSGHDTVSWYQQALGQGPQFIFQYYEEEERQRGNFPDRFSGHQFPNYSSELNVNALLLGDSALYLCASSLWETEAFFGQGTRLTVV.